The present TCR beta chain was sequenced within a study of shared clonotypes between healthy human individuals (dated by TCRdb to about 2020). A note on the overall study: A couple of women and a few men aged 18 to 49 years were included in the cohort. To increase sequencing depth and limit assay-specific biases, different laboratories used diverse techniques to prepare libraries and sequence TCR repertoires. Between about 0.8 and 9 billion PBMCs per donor were obtained by leukapheresis. For each donor, three plates each were used for CD4 naive and CD4 memory, two plates were used for CD8 naive, and one plate was used for CD8 memory. To estimate repertoire size and how much clonotype sharing occurs between individuals, the study deeply sequenced the blood TCR repertoires of five healthy adults.

In the germline V gene, CDR1 corresponds to SGDLS and CDR2 to YYNGEE. Spanning cysteine to phenylalanine, the CDR3 consists of 13 amino acids. Only the CDR3 portion is preserved as DNA: 39 bases, with reading frame beginning at the first base. V is cut by 6 bases and J by 2 bases, and the space between the germline ends is 10 bases. As regards this clone: Which antigen it targets is not known. No base quality values were provided; no much bigger clone lies one nucleotide off.

Donors were healthy HIV-negative adults with no recently reported acute infections or vaccinations. Only Caucasian adults living in Nashville, Tennessee, USA were represented among the donors. CD4+ T cells were enriched through magnetic negative selection, after which naive cells were positively selected on CD45RA and the remaining negative fraction served as the memory subset. Blood was obtained by leukapheresis, after which PBMCs were separated by Ficoll-Histopaque density gradient centrifugation and cryopreserved in liquid nitrogen vapor phase. Purity and quantity of every magnetically sorted T cell population were checked by analytical flow cytometry. Genomic DNA was isolated from every sorted fraction and measured by UV absorbance on a Nanodrop 2000c. Overall results and qualifications from the work: Incomplete sequencing was indicated by rarefaction of sorted-subset datasets, despite the large sequencing depth. Because the study included only a small number of donors, the genetic and exposure-history diversity represented was limited. When a handful of donors were compared, the shared fraction of clonotypes was around 5% for naive CD4, around 4% for naive CD8, roughly 2.3% for memory CD4, and around 0.37% for memory CD8. Naive subsets generally had larger estimated clonotype richness than memory subsets. Based on pairwise subsampling, the degree of clonotype sharing among donors was expected to be affected by sequencing depth. Sampling was restricted to blood, and TCR repertoires in tissue are likely to differ from TCR repertoires in blood. Clonotypes shared by all four sorted-subset donors showed higher generation probabilities than non-shared clonotypes.

Using the deep immunoSEQ assay, multiplex PCR amplified TCR CDR3 regions from genomic DNA. Extracted genomic DNA from each cell subset was distributed evenly across all wells of several immunoSEQ 96-well plates, and each plate was treated as a replicate. Each replicate PCR for sorted subsets received roughly 0.2 ug genomic DNA, equal to tens of thousands of T cell genomes. Purified libraries were measured with a Qubit 3.0 fluorometer, size-checked on a Bioanalyzer 2100, and measured again with the KAPA Library Quantification kit. Every immunoSEQ 96-well plate was sequenced on a separate single-read 150-cycle Illumina NextSeq 550 flow cell. Turning to the authors' computational methods: Because the immunoSEQ output held only junctional sequences and lacked quality scores, the filtering could not match the filtering applied to full-length reads. To assign V/J genes and CDR3, sequences were annotated against IMGT germline references using PyIR, a Python wrapper for IgBLAST v1.9. Reads with weak V/J assignments (E-value above 1e-6), missing CDR3, stop codons, out-of-frame junctions, or ambiguous translated residues were removed. V3J clonotypes were defined as sequences sharing an identical inferred V gene, J gene, and CDR3 amino acid sequence. To compute the percentage overlap between repertoires, the number of shared unique clonotypes was divided by the size of the smaller repertoire. Repertoire richness was assessed with RTK rarefaction, the Chao1 estimator, and Recon v2.1 estimates of unobserved clonotypes. For all TCRbeta clonotypes obtained by the gDNA method from a few donors, generation probabilities were computed with OLGA. TCRdb carries this immuneACCESS record with in-frame sequences only. Its versions omit some clonotypes, under half of them owing to an unresolved V gene in the studies checked, with the rest unexplained. The DNA was the basis for D and trimming; V, J and clone size are from that table. For this sample there are about 1 million clones; 75% appear just once. The ten biggest clones cover approximately 1.5% of the sample.

Here the chain combines TRBV9 and TRBJ2-3; perhaps TRBD1 is the D gene, with 6 bases matching. Sequenced sample: memory CD4+ T cells sorted from blood. The meaning of the sample's cell subset or site label: CD45RA-negative fraction. The source of this sequence is a man between 18 and 35 years old in good health. The CDR3 is CASKGVVTDTQYF. The nucleotides are TGTGCCAGCAAGGGGGTCGTCACAGATACGCAGTATTTT.